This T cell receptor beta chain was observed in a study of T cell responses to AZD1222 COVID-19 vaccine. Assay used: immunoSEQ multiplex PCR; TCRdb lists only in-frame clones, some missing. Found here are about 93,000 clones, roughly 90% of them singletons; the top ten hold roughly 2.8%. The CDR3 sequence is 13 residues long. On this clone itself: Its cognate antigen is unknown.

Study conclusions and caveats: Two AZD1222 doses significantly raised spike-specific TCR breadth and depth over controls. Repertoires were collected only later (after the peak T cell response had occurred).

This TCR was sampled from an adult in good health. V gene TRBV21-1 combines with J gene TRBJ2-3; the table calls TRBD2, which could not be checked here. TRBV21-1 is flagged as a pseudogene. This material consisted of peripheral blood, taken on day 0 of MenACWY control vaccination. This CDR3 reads CASSRPAGGLRYF. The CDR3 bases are TGTGCCAGCAGCAGACCAGCGGGGGGCTTACGTTATTTT.